The rows below give T cell receptor beta chains drawn from one sample of a study of OX40 agonist ivuxolimab in advanced cancers. Libraries were prepared by immunoSEQ multiplex PCR; TCRdb keeps only in-frame clonotypes and omits some of them. There are 90,000 to 100,000 clones in the sample; 80% to 90% occur only once, and 0.82% lies in the top ten. Sequences were derived from CD4+ or CD8+ T cells sorted from blood, sampled in a trial of the OX40 agonist ivuxolimab. All receptors derive from an adult with an advanced solid tumor such as melanoma, head and neck, liver or kidney cancer. CDR3s include the opening cysteine and the closing phenylalanine or tryptophan. A D gene is named only where the DNA matches it firmly. Clone size, where shown, is once, few, many, or a class for clones that have expanded.

NA	TRBV2	NA	TRBJ1-2	TGTGCCAGCAGTGGGCAGGGCAGCTATGGCTACACCTTC	CASSGQGSYGYTF
TRBD1	TRBV16	NA	TRBJ1-5	TGTGCCAGCAGCCAATTTCGGACAGGTAGTAATCAGCCCCAGCATTTT	CASSQFRTGSNQPQHF
TRBD1	TRBV30	NA	TRBJ1-1	TGTGCCTGGAGTGTACAGGGGGGGCTGGCTGAAGCTTTCTTT	CAWSVQGGLAEAFF
NA	TRBV7-9	NA	TRBJ2-3	TGTGCCAGCAGCTTATGGGGATCCGATACGCAGTATTTT	CASSLWGSDTQYF
NA	TRBV6-5	NA	TRBJ2-1	TGTGCCAGCAGTTACTCCGGGGTCTACAATGAGCAGTTCTTC	CASSYSGVYNEQFF
TRBD2	TRBV4-2	NA	TRBJ2-7	TGTGCCAGCAGCCAAGTACCGGGACTAGCGGGGCCCTCCTACGAGCAGTACTTC	CASSQVPGLAGPSYEQYF
NA	TRBV27	NA	TRBJ1-1	TGTGCCAGCGGTAGCACTGAAGCTTTCTTT	CASGSTEAFF
NA	TRBV5-6	NA	TRBJ1-5	TGTGCCAGCAGCTTGGCAGGGACCTATCAGCCCCAGCATTTT	CASSLAGTYQPQHF
NA	TRBV28	once	TRBJ1-1	TGTGCCAGCAGCGTGACAGGGAACACTGAAGCTTTCTTT	CASSVTGNTEAFF
NA	TRBV5-1	NA	TRBJ1-1	TGCGCCAGCAGCTTGGGTGGGGGCACCGGCACTGAAGCTTTCTTT	CASSLGGGTGTEAFF
TRBD2	TRBV6-4	NA	TRBJ2-7	TGTGCCAGCAGACCGGGACTAGATTACGAGCAGTACTTC	CASRPGLDYEQYF
TRBD2	TRBV14	NA	TRBJ2-5	TGTGCCAGCAGCCCCTGGACTAGCGGGAGTGTGGCGACCCAGTACTTC	CASSPWTSGSVATQYF
NA	TRBV30	NA	TRBJ1-2	TGTGCCTGGAGTGTCGGTTGGGAGAGCTATGGCTACACCTTC	CAWSVGWESYGYTF
TRBD1	TRBV5-1	NA	TRBJ2-5	TGCGCCAGCAGCTTACCAGACAGGGGGACCCAGTACTTC	CASSLPDRGTQYF
NA	TRBV6-1	NA	TRBJ1-3	TGTGCCACCCGGACGGCTGGAAACACCATATATTTT	CATRTAGNTIYF
NA	TRBV5-1	NA	TRBJ2-5	TGCGCCAGCAGCTACCAAGGGGGGGAGACCCAGTACTTC	CASSYQGGETQYF
TRBD2	TRBV28	NA	TRBJ2-3	TGTGCCAGCACTCTAGCGGGAGTAGTGGGTACGCAGTATTTT	CASTLAGVVGTQYF
NA	TRBV19	NA	TRBJ1-4	TGTGCCAGTGGCCATAGGGCCCCGTTCCTACTCGCAACTAATGAAAAACTGTTTTTT	CASGHRAPFLLATNEKLFF
NA	TRBV19	NA	TRBJ2-2	TGTGCCAGTAGTATAAGGTGGGGGGAGCTGTTTTTT	CASSIRWGELFF
TRBD2	TRBV11-2	NA	TRBJ2-3	TGTGCCAGCAGCTTACGCGGGAGGGTCGGCGATACGCAGTATTTT	CASSLRGRVGDTQYF
NA	TRBV6-1	once	TRBJ1-5	TGTGCCAGCAGTGAAGTACAGGGCCAGCCCCAGCATTTT	CASSEVQGQPQHF
NA	TRBV28	NA	TRBJ1-2	TGTGCCAGCAGTTACAACTATGGCTACACCTTC	CASSYNYGYTF
NA	TRBV5-1	NA	TRBJ2-2	TGCGCCAGCAGCCCACAGGGTCCGCACACCGGGGAGCTGTTTTTT	CASSPQGPHTGELFF
TRBD2	TRBV5-1	NA	TRBJ2-5	TGCGCCAGCAGCTTGGTGGGACTAGCCCCTTTGAGCCAAGAGACCCAGTACTTC	CASSLVGLAPLSQETQYF
TRBD1	TRBV6-5	NA	TRBJ1-2	TGTGCCAGCAGCTCACCGACAGGGAAGTTTGGCTACACCTTC	CASSSPTGKFGYTF